These 27 T cell receptor beta chains originate from one sample sequenced in a study of OX40 agonist ivuxolimab in advanced cancers. Some clones are missing from TCRdb's copy, which holds only in-frame ones; the method was immunoSEQ multiplex PCR. The sample consists of more than 65,000 clones, 92% of them appearing once. The material was CD4+ or CD8+ T cells sorted from blood, obtained in a trial of the OX40 agonist ivuxolimab. All receptors come from an adult with an advanced solid tumor such as melanoma, head and neck, liver or kidney cancer.

This chain joins TRBV5-1 and TRBJ1-1; 7 bases agree with TRBD1. Germline V gives CDR1 SGHRS, CDR2 YFSETQ. This CDR3 region has 13 residues. V was clipped by 2 bases and J by 7 bases; unmatched bases: 5. CDR3 bases: TGCGCCAGCAGCTTTCAGGGGGAGGGTGAAGCTTTCTTT. Translation: CASSFQGEGEAFF.

This sequence joins TRBV4-1 and TRBJ1-3; no reliable D call. With 1 base removed from V and 4 bases from J, the gap between germline ends came to 5 bases. Germline CDR1 is MGHRA and CDR2 is YSYEKL. The CDR3 contains 13 residues. The CDR3 DNA sequence: TGCGCCAGCAGCCAAGGGTCAGGAAACACCATATATTTT. This sequence encodes CASSQGSGNTIYF.

In nucleotides, the CDR3 is TGTGCCAGCAGCTGGACAGGGGGCCTCGACACTGAAGCTTTCTTT. Translation: CASSWTGGLDTEAFF. V usage is TRBV7-3 and J usage is TRBJ1-1; 11 bases map to TRBD1. Germline CDR1 reads SGHTA; CDR2 reads FQGTGA. The CDR3 has 15 residues. Germline trimming cut 4 bases from V and 3 bases from J; bases unmatched to any gene: 4.

This clone was detected only a few times. The chain carries TRBV13 and TRBJ2-7; 8 bases agree with TRBD1. CDR3 length equals 14 residues. V gave up 2 bases and J gave up 5 bases; unmatched junction bases: 5. Germline values: CDR1 PRHDT, CDR2 FYEKMQ (reference sequence). The chain's CDR3 is CASSLTGGVDEQYF. CDR3 nucleotides: TGTGCCAGCAGCTTAACAGGGGGAGTGGACGAGCAGTACTTC.

CDR3 loop: CASSVNTVTGELFF. The CDR3 bases are TGTGCCAGCAGCGTAAATACTGTCACCGGGGAGCTGTTTTTT. The V call is TRBV9, the J call TRBJ2-2; D remains ambiguous. The CDR3 sequence is 14 residues long. Germline V CDR1 and CDR2: SGDLS, YYNGEE. Trimming took off 1 base at V and 4 bases at J, with 8 bases between the two ends.

The genes are TRBV2 and TRBJ2-5; 12 bases agree with TRBD2. CDR3 length equals 15 residues. In germline, CDR1 is SNHLY, CDR2 FYNNEI. Trimming removed 5 bases from V and 5 bases from J; junction bases left unmatched: 6. This CDR3 reads CASSPRTSGEETQYF. The DNA for the CDR3 is TGTGCCAGCAGTCCGCGGACTAGCGGGGAGGAGACCCAGTACTTC.

CDR3 sequence (DNA): TGCGCCAGCAGCTTGGATGGTTCTAGCTTCTTGGACTATGGCTACACCTTC. Protein product: CASSLDGSSFLDYGYTF. This rearrangement joins TRBV5-1 to TRBJ1-2; no reliable D call. The CDR3 runs 17 residues. V lost 0 bases to trimming and J lost 3 bases, with 18 bases between them. Germline values: CDR1 SGHRS, CDR2 YFSETQ.

This clone appeared once. In DNA form, the CDR3 reads TGCGCCAGCAGCCAAGATATTTCGGGGATGGATGGCTACACCTTC. It translates to CASSQDISGMDGYTF. The V call is TRBV4-3, the J call TRBJ1-2, with D hard to call. Germline V gene lookup returns CDR1 LGHNA and CDR2 YSLEER. The CDR3 loop spans 15 amino acids. With 0 bases removed from V and 6 bases from J, the gap between germline ends came to 14 bases.

The V call is TRBV7-6, the J call TRBJ2-5, with D possibly TRBD2 on 6 matching bases. Trimming removed 1 base at V and 6 bases at J, with 21 bases between. The CDR3 contains 17 residues. Germline loops: CDR1 SGHVS, CDR2 FNYEAQ. CDR3 in DNA: TGTGCCAGCAGCTTAGAGGGTTGGGGTAGCGGTAAGAAGACCCAGTACTTC. As protein: CASSLEGWGSGKKTQYF.

The rearrangement joins TRBV7-3 to TRBJ2-1, with D tentatively TRBD1 (5 bases). Germline V gene lookup returns CDR1 SGHTA and CDR2 FQGTGA. CDR3 length: 15 amino acids. Trimming cost V 3 bases and J 0 bases, with 9 bases left between them. In DNA form, the CDR3 reads TGTGCCAGCAGCTTTTCAGGGAACTCCTACAATGAGCAGTTCTTC. Its translation: CASSFSGNSYNEQFF.

The V and J genes are TRBV7-2 and TRBJ1-2; 8 bases map to TRBD1. With 4 bases clipped from V and 4 bases from J, the junction kept 11 bases outside the gene matches. Germline V gene lookup returns CDR1 SGHTA and CDR2 FQGNSA. This CDR3 spans 16 amino acids. CDR3 region: CASSSQPVQGGYGYTF. The DNA of the CDR3 is TGTGCCAGCAGCTCCCAACCTGTACAGGGGGGCTATGGCTACACCTTC.

The J gene is TRBJ2-3, the V gene TRBV7-6; the match to TRBD2 covers 14 bases. With 3 bases clipped from V and 1 base from J, the junction kept 3 bases outside the gene matches. CDR3 length equals 17 residues. The germline V gene has CDR1 SGHVS and CDR2 FNYEAQ. The CDR3 protein is CASSFGLAGGGTDTQYF. The DNA of the CDR3 is TGTGCCAGCAGCTTCGGACTAGCGGGGGGCGGCACAGATACGCAGTATTTT. Together with reference TRBV7-6 and TRBJ2-3, the CDR3 gives the full variable domain: GAGVSQSPRYKVTKRGQDVALRCDPISGHVSLYWYRQALGQGPEFLTYFNYEAQQDKSGLPNDRFSAERPEGSISTLTIQRTEQRDSAMYRCASSFGLAGGGTDTQYFGPGTRLTVL.

The rearrangement links TRBV4-2 to TRBJ2-1, with TRBD2 identical over 8 bases. The CDR3 sequence is 16 residues long. Germline CDR1 and CDR2: LGHNA and YNFKEQ. V was clipped by 4 bases and J by 3 bases; unmatched bases: 8. The CDR3 nucleotides read TGTGCCAGCAGCCCCACCCAGCGGGGGATCTACAATGAGCAGTTCTTC. It encodes CASSPTQRGIYNEQFF.

V is TRBV4-1 and J is TRBJ2-7; weak D call: TRBD2 (5 bases). CDR1 is MGHRA, CDR2 YSYEKL, per germline. This CDR3 has 13 amino acids. Trimming cost V 0 bases and J 7 bases, with 10 bases left between them. This CDR3 is CASSQDRGWEQYF. The CDR3 DNA reads as TGCGCCAGCAGCCAAGACCGGGGTTGGGAGCAGTACTTC.

This chain connects TRBV28 to TRBJ2-7; D is perhaps TRBD1 (6 bases). The germline gives CDR1 MDHEN, CDR2 SYDVKM. Trimming left V 6 bases short and J 0 bases short, with 12 bases between. The CDR3 contains 14 residues. CDR3 region: CASRKQGYSYEQYF. CDR3 sequence (DNA): TGTGCCAGCAGGAAACAGGGATACTCCTACGAGCAGTACTTC.

This clone was recorded once. The chain carries TRBV15 and TRBJ2-7; D not certain. The germline V and J ends were trimmed by 3 bases and 3 bases, with 12 bases remaining between them. Germline CDR1 and CDR2: LNHNV and YYDKDF (reference sequence). The CDR3 has 14 amino acids. The CDR3 DNA reads TGTGCCACCAGCAGCTCGCGACAAATCTACGAGCAGTACTTC. Encoded protein: CATSSSRQIYEQYF.

This clone was detected a few times. The chain links TRBV9 to TRBJ2-2; a possible D gene is TRBD1 (6 bases). V was clipped by 0 bases and J by 1 base, with 7 bases between them. CDR1 is SGDLS and CDR2 is YYNGEE in the germline V gene. This CDR3 is 15 amino acids long. In nucleotides, the CDR3 is TGTGCCAGCAGCGTAGGAGGGGGGAACACCGGGGAGCTGTTTTTT. This translates into CASSVGGGNTGELFF.

By share, this clone counts as medium-sized (0.01 to 0.1%). The rearrangement uses TRBV4-3 and TRBJ2-6; D may be TRBD1 (5 bases). From germline, CDR1 is LGHNA and CDR2 YSLEER. The ends were cut back, 0 bases at V and 4 bases at J, with 10 bases in the middle. This CDR3 spans 16 amino acids. As DNA, the CDR3 is TGCGCCAGCAGCCAAGAAATTCAGGGAGGGGCCAACGTCCTGACTTTC. Translated: CASSQEIQGGANVLTF.

This clone has only one observation. V usage is TRBV7-2 and J usage is TRBJ2-1; 7 nucleotides agree with TRBD1. The CDR3 loop spans 15 amino acids. Losses at the gene ends were 5 bases for V and 6 bases for J; bases not matched to a gene: 10. The germline V gene has CDR1 SGHTA and CDR2 FQGNSA. CDR3 loop: CASSRSGTDLNEQFF. The DNA for the CDR3 is TGTGCCAGCAGCCGTTCCGGGACAGATCTCAATGAGCAGTTCTTC.

CDR3 DNA: TGTGCCAGCAGTCCCTCCCAACTCTCCTACGAGCAGTACTTC. Amino acids: CASSPSQLSYEQYF. V is TRBV6-5 and J is TRBJ2-7; unclear D gene. The V gene's germline CDR1 is MNHEY and CDR2 SVGAGI. V dropped 5 bases and J dropped 0 bases, with 11 bases sitting between them. CDR3 size: 14 residues.

The chain employs TRBV19 and TRBJ2-1; the D gene is possibly TRBD2 (6 bases). Germline CDR1 LNHDA, CDR2 SQIVND (reference sequence). The CDR3 has 13 amino acids. V was cut by 7 bases and J by 8 bases, with 15 bases left in between. CDR3 sequence reads: CASNWGVGHEQFF. The CDR3 DNA reads TGTGCCAGTAACTGGGGGGTGGGTCATGAGCAGTTCTTC.

The chain is built from TRBV11-2 and TRBJ1-2; no clear D. V gave up 1 base and J gave up 8 bases, with 11 bases separating them. CDR1 and CDR2 from the germline V gene are SGHAT and FQNNGV. The CDR3 contains 13 residues. The CDR3 here is CASSLVGPQGYTF. The CDR3 DNA follows: TGTGCCAGCAGCTTAGTAGGTCCCCAAGGCTACACCTTC.

The chain recombines TRBV10-3 with TRBJ2-1; D not resolved. CDR1 and CDR2 from the germline V gene are ENHRY and SYGVKD. V was pared by 7 bases and J by 0 bases, with 10 bases between. The CDR3 sequence is 14 residues long. CDR3 sequence: CAIKVTTSYNEQFF. For the CDR3, the DNA is TGTGCCATCAAAGTAACAACCTCCTACAATGAGCAGTTCTTC.

This clone was seen just once. The J gene is TRBJ1-2, the V gene TRBV6-6; 8 bases line up with TRBD1. The ends lost 2 bases at V and 8 bases at J; junction bases unmatched: 7. The CDR3 runs 14 residues. In germline, CDR1 is MNHNY, CDR2 SVGAGI (reference sequence). The CDR3 DNA is TGTGCCAGCAGTTACGGACAGGGAGGCGGAGGCTACACCTTC. This gives the protein CASSYGQGGGGYTF.

The chain has TRBV2 and TRBJ2-1; 11 bases match TRBD2. The CDR3 consists of 16 residues. Trimming at V came to 1 base and at J to 4 bases, leaving 3 bases not matched to a gene. Germline values: CDR1 SNHLY, CDR2 FYNNEI. As DNA, the CDR3 is TGTGCCAGCAGTGAAGGATTAGCGGGGGGGTACAATGAGCAGTTCTTC. This encodes CASSEGLAGGYNEQFF.

V usage is TRBV5-3 and J usage is TRBJ2-7; 7 bases fit TRBD1. TRBV5-3 is annotated as an ORF whose role is uncertain. This CDR3 contains 15 residues. Germline trimming cut 4 bases from V and 0 bases from J; bases unmatched to any gene: 7. The CDR3 region has the DNA TGTGCCAGAAGCGACGCACAGGGGCCCTCCTACGAGCAGTACTTC. The encoded protein is CARSDAQGPSYEQYF.

This clone appeared once. This chain connects TRBV23-1 to TRBJ1-2; D is unresolved. TRBV23-1 is labeled an ORF, and its function is uncertain. The CDR3 has 14 residues. The V end was cut by 3 bases, the J end by 6 bases, with 14 bases between. The chain's CDR3 is CASSQHGRPHGYTF. The CDR3, as DNA: TGCGCCAGCAGTCAGCACGGACGGCCTCATGGCTACACCTTC.